This T cell receptor (beta chain) was retrieved from a study of T cells in tuberculosis. This clone was seen more than once but under ten times. As for time point: new active TB diagnosis, blood taken before or within 7 days of starting treatment. Using immunoSEQ multiplex PCR, the repertoire was profiled, and TCRdb retains in-frame clones only, with some absent. The sample shows 30,000 or so clones, about 83% of them seen only once. CDR1 and CDR2 (germline): SGDLS, YYNGEE. The CDR3 has 15 residues. The ends were cut back, 0 bases at V and 3 bases at J, with 7 bases in the middle. The chain joins TRBV9 to TRBJ1-6; D is unresolved. This specimen was PBMCs, taken at tuberculosis diagnosis. The sequence was obtained from an adult with tuberculosis. CDR3 bases: TGTGCCAGCAGCGTAGGCGGTAACTATAATTCACCCCTCCACTTT. Its translation is CASSVGGNYNSPLHF.